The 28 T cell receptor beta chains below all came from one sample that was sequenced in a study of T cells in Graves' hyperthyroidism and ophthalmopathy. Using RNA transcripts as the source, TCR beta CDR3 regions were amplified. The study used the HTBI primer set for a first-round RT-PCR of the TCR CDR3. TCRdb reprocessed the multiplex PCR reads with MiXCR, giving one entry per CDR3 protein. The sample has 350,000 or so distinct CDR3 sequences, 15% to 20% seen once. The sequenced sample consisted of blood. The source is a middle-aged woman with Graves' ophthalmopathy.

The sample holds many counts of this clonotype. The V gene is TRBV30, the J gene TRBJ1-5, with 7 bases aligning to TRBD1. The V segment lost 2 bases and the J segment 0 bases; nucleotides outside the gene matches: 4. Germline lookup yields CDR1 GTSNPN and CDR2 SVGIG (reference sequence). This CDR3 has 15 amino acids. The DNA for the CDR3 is TGTGCCTGGAGTAAGGGGGCCGGTAGCAATCAGCCCCAGCATTTT. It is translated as CAWSKGAGSNQPQHF.

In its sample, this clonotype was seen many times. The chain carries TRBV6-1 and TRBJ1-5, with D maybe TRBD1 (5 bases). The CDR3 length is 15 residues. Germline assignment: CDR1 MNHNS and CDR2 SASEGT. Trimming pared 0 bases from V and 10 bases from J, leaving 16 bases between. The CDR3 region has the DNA TGTGCCAGCAGTGAAGCCTATCGGGGGACTTTCCCCCAGCATTTT. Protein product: CASSEAYRGTFPQHF.

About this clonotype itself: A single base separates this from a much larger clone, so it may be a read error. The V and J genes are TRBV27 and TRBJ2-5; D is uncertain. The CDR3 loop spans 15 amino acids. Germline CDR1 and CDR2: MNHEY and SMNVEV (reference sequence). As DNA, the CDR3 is TGTGCCAGCAGTTTGGGCAGGCAGTACCAAGAGATCCAGTACTTC. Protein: CASSLGRQYQEIQYF.

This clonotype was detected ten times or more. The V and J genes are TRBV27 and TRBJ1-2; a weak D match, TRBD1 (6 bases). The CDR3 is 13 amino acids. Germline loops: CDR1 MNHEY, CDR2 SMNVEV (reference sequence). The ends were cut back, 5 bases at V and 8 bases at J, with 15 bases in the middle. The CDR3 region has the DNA TGTGCCAGCAGTCGGAACAGGGTAGTGGGCTACACCTTC. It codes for CASSRNRVVGYTF.

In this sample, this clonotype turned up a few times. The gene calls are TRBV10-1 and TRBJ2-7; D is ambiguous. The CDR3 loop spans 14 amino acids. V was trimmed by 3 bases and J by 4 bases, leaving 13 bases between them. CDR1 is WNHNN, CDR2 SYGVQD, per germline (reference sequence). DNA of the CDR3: TGCGCCAGCAGTGACGACGGGTCATCGTACGAGCAGTACTTC. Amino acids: CASSDDGSSYEQYF.

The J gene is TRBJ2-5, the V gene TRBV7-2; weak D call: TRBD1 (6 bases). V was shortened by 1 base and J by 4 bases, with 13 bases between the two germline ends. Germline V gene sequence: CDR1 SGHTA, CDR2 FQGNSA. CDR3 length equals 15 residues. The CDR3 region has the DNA TGTGCCAGCAGCTTAGGGGGCCGGGACATAGAGACCCAGTACTTC. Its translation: CASSLGGRDIETQYF.

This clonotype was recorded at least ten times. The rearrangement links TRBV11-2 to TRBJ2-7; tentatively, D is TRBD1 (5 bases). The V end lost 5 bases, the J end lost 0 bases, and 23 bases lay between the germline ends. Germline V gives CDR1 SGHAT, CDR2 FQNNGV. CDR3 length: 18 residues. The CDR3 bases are TGTGCCAGCAGCAGCCCCCGAGCCGACAGCTCATACTCCTACGAGCAGTACTTC. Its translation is CASSSPRADSSYSYEQYF.

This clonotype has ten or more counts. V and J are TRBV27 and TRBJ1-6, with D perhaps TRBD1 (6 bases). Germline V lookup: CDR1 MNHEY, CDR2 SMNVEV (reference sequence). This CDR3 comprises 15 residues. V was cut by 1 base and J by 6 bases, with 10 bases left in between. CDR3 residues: CASSLLGTSNSPLHF. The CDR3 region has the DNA TGTGCCAGCAGTTTATTGGGGACAAGTAATTCACCCCTCCACTTT.

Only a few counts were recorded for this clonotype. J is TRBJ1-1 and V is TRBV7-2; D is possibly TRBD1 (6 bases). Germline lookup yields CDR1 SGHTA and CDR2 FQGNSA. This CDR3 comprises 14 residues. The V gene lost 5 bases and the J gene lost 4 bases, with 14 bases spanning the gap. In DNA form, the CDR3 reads TGTGCCAGCAGCCCCGAACAGGGCGGCACTGAAGCTTTCTTT. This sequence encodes CASSPEQGGTEAFF.

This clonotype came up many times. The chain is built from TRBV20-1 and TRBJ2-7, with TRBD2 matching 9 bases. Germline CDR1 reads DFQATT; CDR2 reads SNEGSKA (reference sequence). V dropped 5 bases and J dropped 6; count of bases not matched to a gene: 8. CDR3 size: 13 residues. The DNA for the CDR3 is TGCAGTGCTGAGAGCGCGGGGGGGGGCGAGCAGTACTTC. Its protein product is CSAESAGGGEQYF.

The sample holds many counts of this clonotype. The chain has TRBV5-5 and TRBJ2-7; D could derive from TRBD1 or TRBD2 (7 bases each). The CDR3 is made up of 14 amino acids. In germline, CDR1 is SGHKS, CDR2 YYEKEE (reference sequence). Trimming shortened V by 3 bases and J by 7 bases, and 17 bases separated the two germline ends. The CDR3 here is CASSWGLQGSEQYF. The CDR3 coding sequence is TGTGCCAGCAGCTGGGGACTACAGGGGAGTGAGCAGTACTTC.

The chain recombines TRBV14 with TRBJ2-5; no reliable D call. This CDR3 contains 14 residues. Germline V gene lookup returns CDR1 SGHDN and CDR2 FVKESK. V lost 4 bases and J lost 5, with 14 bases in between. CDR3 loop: CASSRLLEGETQYF. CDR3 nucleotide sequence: TGTGCCAGCAGCCGCCTATTAGAAGGGGAGACCCAGTACTTC.

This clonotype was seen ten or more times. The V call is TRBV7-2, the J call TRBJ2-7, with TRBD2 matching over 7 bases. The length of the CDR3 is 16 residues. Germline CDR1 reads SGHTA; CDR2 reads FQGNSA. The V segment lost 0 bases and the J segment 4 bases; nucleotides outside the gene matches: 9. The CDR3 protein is CASSLAGGPTGYEQYF. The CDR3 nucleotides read TGTGCCAGCAGCTTAGCGGGAGGGCCCACTGGGTACGAGCAGTACTTC.

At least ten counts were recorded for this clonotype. This CDR3 is CATSRDVEEYSSTEAFF. The CDR3 DNA sequence: TGTGCCACCAGCAGAGATGTCGAGGAGTATTCTTCCACTGAAGCTTTCTTT. The V gene is TRBV15, the J gene TRBJ1-1; no clear D. The CDR3 extends over 17 amino acids. The germline V gene encodes CDR1 LNHNV and CDR2 YYDKDF (reference sequence). V was pared by 0 bases and J by 4 bases, with 18 bases between.

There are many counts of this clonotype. Here the CDR3 reads CASSNLAGVAGELFF. CDR3 nucleotides: TGTGCCAGCAGTAACCTAGCGGGAGTAGCCGGGGAGCTGTTTTTT. The chain carries TRBV27 and TRBJ2-2; TRBD2 matches at 10 bases. V lost 5 bases, J lost 6 bases, and 6 bases stayed unmatched. The CDR3 totals 15 residues. Germline-derived CDR1 and CDR2 are MNHEY and SMNVEV (reference sequence).

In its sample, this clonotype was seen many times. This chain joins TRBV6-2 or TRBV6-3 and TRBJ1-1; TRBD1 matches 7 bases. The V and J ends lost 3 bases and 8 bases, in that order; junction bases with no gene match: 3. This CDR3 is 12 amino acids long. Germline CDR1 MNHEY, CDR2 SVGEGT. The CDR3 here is CASSYLDREAFF. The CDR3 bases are TGTGCCAGCAGTTATTTGGACAGGGAAGCTTTCTTT.

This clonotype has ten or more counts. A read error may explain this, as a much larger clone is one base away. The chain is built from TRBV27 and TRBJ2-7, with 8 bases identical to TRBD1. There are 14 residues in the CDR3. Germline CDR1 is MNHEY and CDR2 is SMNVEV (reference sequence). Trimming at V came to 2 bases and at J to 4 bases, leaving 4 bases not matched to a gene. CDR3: CASSLRTGRYEQYF. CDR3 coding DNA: TGTGCCAGCAGTTTAAGGACAGGGCGGTACGAGCAGTACTTC.

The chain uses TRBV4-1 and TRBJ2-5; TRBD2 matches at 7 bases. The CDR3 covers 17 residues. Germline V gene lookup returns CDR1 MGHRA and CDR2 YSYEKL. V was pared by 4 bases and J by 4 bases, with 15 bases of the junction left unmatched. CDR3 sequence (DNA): TGCGCCAGCAGCCGGGGGGGGGAGGCAGGGAAAACAGAGACCCAGTACTTC. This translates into CASSRGGEAGKTETQYF.

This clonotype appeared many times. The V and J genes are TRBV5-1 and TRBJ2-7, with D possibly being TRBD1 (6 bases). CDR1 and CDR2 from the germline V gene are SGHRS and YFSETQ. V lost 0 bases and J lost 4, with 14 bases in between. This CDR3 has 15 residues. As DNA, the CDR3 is TGCGCCAGCAGCTTGGCCGACCGGACAGATTACGAGCAGTACTTC. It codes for CASSLADRTDYEQYF.

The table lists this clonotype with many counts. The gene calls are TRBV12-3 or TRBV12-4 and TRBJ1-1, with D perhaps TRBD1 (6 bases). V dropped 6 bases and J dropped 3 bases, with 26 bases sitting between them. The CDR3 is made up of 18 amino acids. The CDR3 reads CASRKAGVVFGNHTEAFF. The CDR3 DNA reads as TGTGCCAGCAGGAAAGCAGGGGTGGTTTTCGGAAATCACACTGAAGCTTTCTTT.

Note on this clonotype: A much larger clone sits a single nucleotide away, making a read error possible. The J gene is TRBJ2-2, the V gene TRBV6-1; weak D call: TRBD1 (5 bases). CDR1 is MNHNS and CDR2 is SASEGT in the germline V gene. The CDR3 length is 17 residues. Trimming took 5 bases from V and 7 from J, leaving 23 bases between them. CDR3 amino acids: CASSKKGVLGSLGELFF. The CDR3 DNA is TGTGCCAGCAGTAAGAAAGGGGTTCTAGGGTCCCTCGGGGAGCTGTTTTTT.

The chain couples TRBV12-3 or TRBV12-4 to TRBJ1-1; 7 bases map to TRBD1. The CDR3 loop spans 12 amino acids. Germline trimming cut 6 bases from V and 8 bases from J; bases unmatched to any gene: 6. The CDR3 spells CASRRWDREAFF. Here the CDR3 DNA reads TGTGCCAGCAGACGATGGGACAGAGAAGCTTTCTTT.

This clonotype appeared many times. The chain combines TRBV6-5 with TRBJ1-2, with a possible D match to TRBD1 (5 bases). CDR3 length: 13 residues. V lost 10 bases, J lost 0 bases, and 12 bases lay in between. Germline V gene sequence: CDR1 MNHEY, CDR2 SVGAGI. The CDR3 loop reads CATHQGSNYGYTF. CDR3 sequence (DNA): TGTGCCACACACCAGGGATCTAACTATGGCTACACCTTC.

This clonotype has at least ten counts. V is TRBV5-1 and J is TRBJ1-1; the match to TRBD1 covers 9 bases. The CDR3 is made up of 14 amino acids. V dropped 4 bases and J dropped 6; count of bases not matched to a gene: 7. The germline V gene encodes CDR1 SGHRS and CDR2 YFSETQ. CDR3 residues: CASSIMTGGSEAFF. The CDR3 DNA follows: TGCGCCAGCAGCATTATGACAGGGGGGTCTGAAGCTTTCTTT. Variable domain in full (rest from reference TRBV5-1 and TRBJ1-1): KAGVTQTPRYLIKTRGQQVTLSCSPISGHRSVSWYQQTPGQGLQFLFEYFSETQRNKGNFPGRFSGRQFSNSRSEMNVSTLELGDSALYLCASSIMTGGSEAFFGQGTRLTVV.

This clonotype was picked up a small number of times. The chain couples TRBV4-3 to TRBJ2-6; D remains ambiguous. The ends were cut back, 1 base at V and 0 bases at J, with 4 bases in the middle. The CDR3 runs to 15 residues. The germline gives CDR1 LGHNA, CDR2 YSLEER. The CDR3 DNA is TGCGCCAGCAGCCAAGGAAGCTCTGGGGCCAACGTCCTGACTTTC. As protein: CASSQGSSGANVLTF.

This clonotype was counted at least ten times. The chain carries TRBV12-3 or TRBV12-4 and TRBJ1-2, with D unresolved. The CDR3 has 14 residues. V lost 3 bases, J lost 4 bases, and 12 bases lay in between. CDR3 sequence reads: CASSFGQTTYGYTF. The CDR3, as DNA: TGTGCCAGCAGTTTCGGTCAGACGACCTATGGCTACACCTTC.

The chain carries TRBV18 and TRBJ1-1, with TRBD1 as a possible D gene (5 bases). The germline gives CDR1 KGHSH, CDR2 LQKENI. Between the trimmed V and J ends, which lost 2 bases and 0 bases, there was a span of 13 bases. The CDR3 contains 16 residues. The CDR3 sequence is CASSPDPTALNTEAFF. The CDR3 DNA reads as TGTGCCAGCTCACCAGACCCGACAGCTTTGAACACTGAAGCTTTCTTT.

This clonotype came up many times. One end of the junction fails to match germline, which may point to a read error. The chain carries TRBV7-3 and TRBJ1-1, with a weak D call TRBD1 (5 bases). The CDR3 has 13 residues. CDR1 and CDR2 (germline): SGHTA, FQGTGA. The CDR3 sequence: CASSLTGNTEAFF. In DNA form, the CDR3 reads TGTGCCAGCAGCCTAACAGGGAACACTGAAGCTTTCTTT. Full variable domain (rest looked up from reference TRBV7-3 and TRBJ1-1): GAGVSQTPSNKVTEKGKYVELRCDPISGHTALYWYRQSLGQGPEFLIYFQGTGAADDSGLPNDRFFAVRPEGSVSTLKIQRTERGDSAVYLCASSLTGNTEAFFGQGTRLTVV.